This TCR beta chain was recorded in a study of blood T cell repertoires in COVID-19. The overall study: Spain, Italy and the United States supplied samples that represented acute and convalescent COVID-19. Sources were T cells, B-cell-depleted T cells, or PBMCs; the material itself was cDNA or gDNA.

In the authors' methods: Reference gene primers were amplified, and this amplification served to estimate nucleated cell counts. The assay was immunoSEQ multiplex PCR, and TCRdb's table has in-frame clones only and misses some. For V, J and clone size, that table is used; D and trimming come from the DNA. Of fewer than 250,000 clones in the sample, around four fifths were seen once. CDR1 is SGDLS, CDR2 YYNGEE, per germline. Trimming left V 3 bases short and J 7 bases short, with 13 bases between. The CDR3 totals 13 residues. The TCR comes from a woman aged 40-49 years with active or convalescent COVID-19. The V gene is TRBV9, the J gene TRBJ1-1; D might be TRBD1 (6 bases). The material sequenced was peripheral blood. The CDR3 loop is CASSGHREGEAFF. The DNA for the CDR3 is TGTGCCAGCAGCGGACACAGGGAGGGTGAAGCTTTCTTT. Full variable domain (rest looked up from reference TRBV9 and TRBJ1-1): DSGVTQTPKHLITATGQRVTLRCSPRSGDLSVYWYQQSLDQGLQFLIQYYNGEERAKGNILERFSAQQFPDLHSELNLSSLELGDSALYFCASSGHREGEAFFGQGTRLTVV.